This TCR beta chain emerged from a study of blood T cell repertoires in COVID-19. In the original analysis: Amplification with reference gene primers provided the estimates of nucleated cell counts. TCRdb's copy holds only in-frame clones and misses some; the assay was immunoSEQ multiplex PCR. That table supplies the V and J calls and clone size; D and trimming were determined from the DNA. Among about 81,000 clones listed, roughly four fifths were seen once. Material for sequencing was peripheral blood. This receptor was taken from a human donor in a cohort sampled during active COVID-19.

CDR3 bases: TGTGCCAGTAGTGTAAACTATGGCTACACCTTC. The encoded protein is CASSVNYGYTF. This chain links TRBV19 with TRBJ1-2; D ambiguous. CDR3 length: 11 amino acids. V shed 5 bases and J shed 2 bases, with 3 bases lying between them. Germline CDR1 reads LNHDA; CDR2 reads SQIVND (reference sequence).